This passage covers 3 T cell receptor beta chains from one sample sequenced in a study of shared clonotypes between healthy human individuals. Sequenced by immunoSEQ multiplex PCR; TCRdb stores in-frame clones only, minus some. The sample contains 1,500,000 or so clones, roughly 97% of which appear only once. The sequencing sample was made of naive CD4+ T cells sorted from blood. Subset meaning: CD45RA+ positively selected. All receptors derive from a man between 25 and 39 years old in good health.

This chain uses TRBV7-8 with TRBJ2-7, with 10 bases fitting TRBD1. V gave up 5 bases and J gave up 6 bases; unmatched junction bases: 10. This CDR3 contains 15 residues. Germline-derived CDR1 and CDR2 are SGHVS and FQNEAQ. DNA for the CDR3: TGTGCCAGCAGCCAACAACCCGGGACAGGGGCCGAGCAGTACTTC. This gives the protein CASSQQPGTGAEQYF.

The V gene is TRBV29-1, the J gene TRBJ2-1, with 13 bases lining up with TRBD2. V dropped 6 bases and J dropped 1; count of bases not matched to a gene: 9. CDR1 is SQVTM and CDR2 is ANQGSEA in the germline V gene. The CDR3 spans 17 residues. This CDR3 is CSVRTSGRALSYNEQFF. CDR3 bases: TGCAGCGTCCGGACTAGCGGGAGAGCCCTTTCCTACAATGAGCAGTTCTTC.

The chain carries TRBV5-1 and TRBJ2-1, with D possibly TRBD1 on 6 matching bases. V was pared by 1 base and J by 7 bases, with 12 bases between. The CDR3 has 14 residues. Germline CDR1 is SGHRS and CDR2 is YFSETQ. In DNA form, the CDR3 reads TGCGCCAGCAGCTTGACAGGGAGATGGAATGAGCAGTTCTTC. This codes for CASSLTGRWNEQFF. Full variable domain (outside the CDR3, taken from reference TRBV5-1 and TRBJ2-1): KAGVTQTPRYLIKTRGQQVTLSCSPISGHRSVSWYQQTPGQGLQFLFEYFSETQRNKGNFPGRFSGRQFSNSRSEMNVSTLELGDSALYLCASSLTGRWNEQFFGPGTRLTVL.